The 2 T cell receptor beta chains reported below all come from one sample, sequenced in a study of vaccination and CD4 T cells after COVID-19. Cultured CD4+ T-cell DNA underwent Oncomine TCR Beta short-read sequencing. Each CDR3 protein is one row after TCRdb ran MiXCR on the PCR reads. This table holds approximately 2,000 distinct CDR3 sequences, 15% to 20% found once. The treatment denotes: roughly 11-day PBMC culture with coronavirus spike peptide pools or control peptides (ViraFEST assay). The collection of CD4+ T cells from the unexposed donor took place before the COVID-19 pandemic (2011-2018). No antigen has been assigned to these receptors. Sequenced: CD4+ T cells from blood, cultured in vitro. The receptors shown here come from a human donor in good health.

The V gene is TRBV7-8, the J gene TRBJ2-7; D not certain. Germline values: CDR1 SGHVS, CDR2 FQNEAQ. Deletions cut 4 bases from V and 11 bases from J, with 12 bases between. The CDR3 covers 11 residues. CDR3 region: CASSSRFQEYF. Here the CDR3 DNA reads TGTGCCAGCAGCTCCCGGTTCCAGGAGTACTTC.

The rearrangement joins TRBV7-3 to TRBJ1-1, with 7 bases lining up with TRBD1. The germline CDR1 and CDR2 sequences are SGHTA and FQGTGA. J lost 5 bases, V lost 9 bases, and 15 bases had no gene match. This CDR3 contains 15 residues. The CDR3 here is CAREFEGADVTEAFF. The CDR3 region has the DNA TGTGCCAGGGAGTTCGAGGGGGCCGACGTGACTGAAGCTTTCTTT.